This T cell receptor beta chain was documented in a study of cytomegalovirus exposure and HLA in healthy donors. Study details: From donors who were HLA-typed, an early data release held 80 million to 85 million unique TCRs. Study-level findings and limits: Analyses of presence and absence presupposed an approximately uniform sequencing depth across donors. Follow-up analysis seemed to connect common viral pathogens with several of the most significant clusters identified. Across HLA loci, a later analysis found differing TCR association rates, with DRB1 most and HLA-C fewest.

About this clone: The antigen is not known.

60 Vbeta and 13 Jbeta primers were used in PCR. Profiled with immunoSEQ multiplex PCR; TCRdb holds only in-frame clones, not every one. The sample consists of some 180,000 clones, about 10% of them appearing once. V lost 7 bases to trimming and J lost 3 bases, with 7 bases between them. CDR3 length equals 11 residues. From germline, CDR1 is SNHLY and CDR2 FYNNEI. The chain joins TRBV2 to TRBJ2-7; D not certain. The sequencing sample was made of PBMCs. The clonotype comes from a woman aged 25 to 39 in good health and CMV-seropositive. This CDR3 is CASTADYEQYF. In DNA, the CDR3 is TGTGCCAGCACCGCGGACTACGAGCAGTACTTC.